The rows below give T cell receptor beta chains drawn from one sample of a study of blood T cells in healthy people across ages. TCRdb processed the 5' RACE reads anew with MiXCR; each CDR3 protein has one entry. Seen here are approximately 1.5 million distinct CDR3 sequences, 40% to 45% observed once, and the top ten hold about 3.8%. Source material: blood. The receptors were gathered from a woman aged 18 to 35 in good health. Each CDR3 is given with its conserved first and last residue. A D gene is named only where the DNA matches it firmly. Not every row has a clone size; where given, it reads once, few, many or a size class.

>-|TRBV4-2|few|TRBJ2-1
TGTGCCAGCAGCCAAGAACGGGTGATTCCGCAGTTCTTC
CASSQERVIPQFF
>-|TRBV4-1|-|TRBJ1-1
TGCGCCGGCAGCCAAGTTTCAGGAGAAGCTTTCTTT
CAGSQVSGEAFF
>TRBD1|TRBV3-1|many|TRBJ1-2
TGTGCCAGCAGCCACTTTATGTCCCGGGACAGGATCTATGGCTACACCTTC
CASSHFMSRDRIYGYTF
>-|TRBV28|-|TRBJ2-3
TGTGCCAGCAGTTCGCAGGAACTTACAGATACGCAGTATTTT
CASSSQELTDTQYF
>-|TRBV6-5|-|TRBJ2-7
TGTGCCAGCAGTTACTCCCAGCAGTACTCCTACGAGCAGTACTTC
CASSYSQQYSYEQYF
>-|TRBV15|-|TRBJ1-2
TGTGCCACCAGCAGAGTTGGGGGGGGCTACACCTTC
CATSRVGGGYTF
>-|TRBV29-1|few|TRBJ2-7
TGCAGCGTTGAAGGACCAGCTAGCTACGAGCAGTACTTC
CSVEGPASYEQYF
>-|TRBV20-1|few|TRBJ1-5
TGCAGTGCAACCGGGACCCAGAATCAGCCCCAGCATTTT
CSATGTQNQPQHF
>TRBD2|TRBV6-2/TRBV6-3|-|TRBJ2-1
TGTGCCAGCATAAGACGGACATCCCGAGGGGAGGGAGGGCCCTACAATGAGCAGTTCTTC
CASIRRTSRGEGGPYNEQFF
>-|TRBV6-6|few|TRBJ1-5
TGTGCCAGCAGTCGTGCCAGTCCCAATAGCAATCAGCCCCAGCATTTT
CASSRASPNSNQPQHF
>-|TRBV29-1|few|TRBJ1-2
TGCAGCGTTGACAGCGGCTACACCTTC
CSVDSGYTF
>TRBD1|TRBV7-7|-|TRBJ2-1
TGTGCTAGCAGCTTAAATCCGGGACAGCCCTTGGATGAGCAGTTCTTC
CASSLNPGQPLDEQFF
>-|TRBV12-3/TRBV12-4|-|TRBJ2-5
TGTGCCAGCAGCCGTTCTAACACCTTCCAAGAGACCCAGTACTTC
CASSRSNTFQETQYF
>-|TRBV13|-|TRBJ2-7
TGTGCCAGCAGCTCCGCCCCCTACGAGCAGTACTTC
CASSSAPYEQYF
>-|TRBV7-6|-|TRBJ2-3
TGTGCCAGCACCAAAAGGACAACACCGTACACAGATACGCAGTATTTT
CASTKRTTPYTDTQYF
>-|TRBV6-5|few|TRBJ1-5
TGTGCCAGCAGCCCCGGGTCCAACAATCAGCCCCAGCATTTT
CASSPGSNNQPQHF
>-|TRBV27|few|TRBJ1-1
TGTGCCAGCAGTTTATTGGGACGTGAAGCTTTCTTT
CASSLLGREAFF
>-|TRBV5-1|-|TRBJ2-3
TGCACCAGCAGCTTGGCAGGGGACACAGATACGCAGTATTTT
CTSSLAGDTDTQYF
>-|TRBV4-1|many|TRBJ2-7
TGCGCCAGCAGCCAAGGTTTCAGCCACGAGCAGTACTTC
CASSQGFSHEQYF
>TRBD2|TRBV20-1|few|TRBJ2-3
TGCAGTGCTGGGGGACTAGCGGGGGAGTCTAGCACAGATACGCAGTATTTT
CSAGGLAGESSTDTQYF
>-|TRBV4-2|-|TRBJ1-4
TGTGCCAGCAGCCAACCCCCAAAGGAGGGTGAAAAACTGTTTTTT
CASSQPPKEGEKLFF
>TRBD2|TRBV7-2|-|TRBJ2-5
TGTGCCAGTAGCTTTCTCTCTAGCGGGGAGGAGCAGTACTTC
CASSFLSSGEEQYF
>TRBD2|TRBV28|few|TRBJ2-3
TGTGCCAGCAGTTTGCGAGGGCCTAGCGGGCCCAGCACAGATACGCAGTATTTT
CASSLRGPSGPSTDTQYF
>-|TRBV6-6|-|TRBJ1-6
TGTGCCAGCAGTTACCCCACCAGGACTAATAATTCACCCCTCCACTTT
CASSYPTRTNNSPLHF
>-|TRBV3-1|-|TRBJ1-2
TGTGCCAGCAGCCCCGGGCAGGCCCTCCATGGCTACACCTTC
CASSPGQALHGYTF
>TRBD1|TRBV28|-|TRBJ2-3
TGTGCCAGCAGTCCCGGGACAGGGGGCCGGACTAGAATGGCAGATACGCAGTATTTT
CASSPGTGGRTRMADTQYF
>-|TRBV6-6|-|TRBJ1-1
TGTGCCAGCAGGGCAGGCCTGAACACTGAAGCTTTCTTT
CASRAGLNTEAFF
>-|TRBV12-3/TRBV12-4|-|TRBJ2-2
TGTGCCAGCAGTCCCGCCCGGAACACCGGGGAGCTGTTTTTT
CASSPARNTGELFF
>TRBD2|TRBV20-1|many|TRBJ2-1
TGCAGTGCTAGGGATCCCCTACTAGCGCTGGATGAGCAGTTCTTC
CSARDPLLALDEQFF
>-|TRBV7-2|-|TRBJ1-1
TGTGCCAGCAGGAGGACAGCGAACACTGAAGCTTTCTTT
CASRRTANTEAFF
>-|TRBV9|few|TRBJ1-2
TGTGCCAGCAGCGTAGGAGGGACGGCCACTAACTATGGCTACACCTTC
CASSVGGTATNYGYTF
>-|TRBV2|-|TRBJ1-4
TGTGCCAGACATGGAGTAAATGAAAAACTGTTTTTT
CARHGVNEKLFF
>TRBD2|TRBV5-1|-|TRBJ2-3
TGCGCCAGCAGCCCGACTAGCGGGAAACTTGATACGCAGTATTTT
CASSPTSGKLDTQYF
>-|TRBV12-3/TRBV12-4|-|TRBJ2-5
TGTGCCAGCAGTTTTTTACCGTGGGAGACCCAGTACTTC
CASSFLPWETQYF
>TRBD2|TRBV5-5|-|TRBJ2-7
TGTGCCAGCAGCGTTGGACTAGCGGGAGGTACCTACGAGCAGTACTTC
CASSVGLAGGTYEQYF
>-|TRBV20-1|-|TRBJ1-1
TGCAGTGCTAGGAGGGTCGGACAACATCTTGAAGCTTTCTTT
CSARRVGQHLEAFF
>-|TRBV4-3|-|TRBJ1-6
TGCGCCAGCAGCCAAGATAAGAGAAGGGCTTTTGGGAATTCACCCCTCCACTTT
CASSQDKRRAFGNSPLHF
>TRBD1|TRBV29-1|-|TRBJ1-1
TGCAGCGTCGGACAGGGTGGTTATCCTGAAGCTTTCTTT
CSVGQGGYPEAFF
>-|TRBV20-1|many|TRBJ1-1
TGCAGTGCTAGGGGGGGATTGAACACTGAAGCTTTCTTT
CSARGGLNTEAFF
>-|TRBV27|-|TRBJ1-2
TGTGCCAGCAGTTTAGCACGGTCCCTGAATTACTATGGCTACACCTTC
CASSLARSLNYYGYTF
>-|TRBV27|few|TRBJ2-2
TGTGCCAGCCGAACATCGAACACCGGGGAGCTGTTTTTT
CASRTSNTGELFF
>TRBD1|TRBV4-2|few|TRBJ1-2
TGTGCCAGCAGCCAAGATATGGGGACAGGAGCTAACTATGGCTACACCTTC
CASSQDMGTGANYGYTF
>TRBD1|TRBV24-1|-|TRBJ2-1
TGTGCCACCAGTGGGGACAGGGGACCCTACAATGAGCAGTTCTTC
CATSGDRGPYNEQFF
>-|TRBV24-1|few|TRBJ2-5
TGTGCCACCAGTGATTTGCCGGGACGAAACTACCAAGAGACCCAGTACTTC
CATSDLPGRNYQETQYF
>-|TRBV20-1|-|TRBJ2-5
TGCAGTGCTAGTCGGAGCCAAGAGACCCAGTACTTC
CSASRSQETQYF
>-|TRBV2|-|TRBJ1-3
TGTGCCAGCAGCAGCCTGACAGGAGCCGGAAACACCATATATTTT
CASSSLTGAGNTIYF
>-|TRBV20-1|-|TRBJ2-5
TGCAGTGCTAGAATCTCGCAGGCACCGGAGACCCAGTACTTC
CSARISQAPETQYF
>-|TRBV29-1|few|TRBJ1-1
TGCAGCGTTGGGATAAAGGCCCTGAACACTGAAGCTTTCTTT
CSVGIKALNTEAFF
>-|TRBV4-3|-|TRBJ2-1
TGCGCCAGCAGCCAAGATTTGGGGGTAGGAAATGAGCAGTTCTTC
CASSQDLGVGNEQFF
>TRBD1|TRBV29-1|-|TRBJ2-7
TGCAGCGTTGCTAGAAAATCGACAGGGTATACCTACGAGCAGTGCTTC
CSVARKSTGYTYEQCF
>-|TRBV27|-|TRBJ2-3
TGTGCCAGCAGTTTCAGGGGCCGGGCAGATACGCAGTATTTT
CASSFRGRADTQYF
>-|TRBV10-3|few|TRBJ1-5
TGTGCCATCATCGCAGGGAGCAATCAGCCCCAGCATTTT
CAIIAGSNQPQHF
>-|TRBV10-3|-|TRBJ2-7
TGTGCCATCAGTGAGTCGACTCGGGGGAGGTACGAGCAGTACTTC
CAISESTRGRYEQYF